The 27 T cell receptor beta chains below were found in one sample sequenced in a study of blood T cell repertoires in COVID-19. Some clones are missing from TCRdb's copy, which holds only in-frame ones; the method was immunoSEQ multiplex PCR. The sample includes approximately 210,000 clones, about 90% of them seen just once. The sequenced sample was peripheral blood. The receptors shown here come from a man aged 35 to 55 with active or convalescent COVID-19.

The V and J genes are TRBV5-6 and TRBJ1-1, with TRBD1 as a possible D gene (5 bases). Trimming pared 0 bases from V and 3 bases from J, leaving 6 bases between. The germline CDR1 and CDR2 sequences are SGHDT and YYEEEE. The CDR3 consists of 13 residues. The CDR3 loop is CASSLEGHTEAFF. The CDR3 nucleotides are TGTGCCAGCAGCTTGGAGGGGCACACTGAAGCTTTCTTT.

This rearrangement joins TRBV5-5 to TRBJ1-6; 9 nucleotides agree with TRBD1. The CDR3 has 15 amino acids. V gave up 1 base and J gave up 6 bases; unmatched junction bases: 2. The germline V gene has CDR1 SGHKS and CDR2 YYEKEE (reference sequence). CDR3 in amino acids: CASSLWDRANSPLHF. In DNA, the CDR3 is TGTGCCAGCAGCTTGTGGGACAGGGCTAATTCACCCCTCCACTTT.

V and J are TRBV15 and TRBJ2-3; 7 bases are shared with TRBD2. Looked up from germline, CDR1 is LNHNV and CDR2 is YYDKDF (reference sequence). The CDR3 has 17 amino acids. Germline trimming cut 4 bases from V and 0 bases from J; bases unmatched to any gene: 10. CDR3 sequence: CATSKNRDYLSTDTQYF. Written as DNA, the CDR3 is TGTGCCACCAGCAAAAACCGGGACTACCTAAGCACAGATACGCAGTATTTT.

The chain is built from TRBV30 and TRBJ2-7, with 11 bases that match TRBD2. After removal of 6 bases from V and 3 bases from J, the junction contained 4 bases not matched to a gene. The CDR3 contains 13 residues. Per germline, CDR1 GTSNPN and CDR2 SVGIG (reference sequence). CDR3 sequence: CACLTSGVYEQYF. In DNA form, the CDR3 reads TGTGCCTGCCTGACTAGCGGGGTCTACGAGCAGTACTTC.

This clone occurred once. The chain employs TRBV19 and TRBJ1-1; TRBD1 might be the D (5 bases). Trimming left V 9 bases short and J 6 bases short, with 20 bases between. Looked up from germline, CDR1 is LNHDA and CDR2 is SQIVND (reference sequence). The CDR3 sequence is 14 residues long. The CDR3 coding sequence is TGTGCCAGCGGGTGGGGGGGTTTGTATGCTGAAGCTTTCTTT. It codes for CASGWGGLYAEAFF.

The genes are TRBV6-5 and TRBJ2-7; 7 bases fit TRBD2. The CDR3 length is 15 residues. The ends lost 4 bases at V and 4 bases at J; junction bases unmatched: 10. Per the germline V gene, CDR1 is MNHEY and CDR2 is SVGAGI. For the CDR3, the DNA is TGTGCCAGCAGTTCCTGGACGGGGGGTAGATACGAGCAGTACTTC. Translated: CASSSWTGGRYEQYF.

This clone is a singleton in its sample. The chain uses TRBV29-1 and TRBJ2-1; D is perhaps TRBD2 (5 bases). V was shortened by 4 bases and J by 2 bases, with 6 bases between the two germline ends. The CDR3 length is 12 residues. Germline-derived CDR1 and CDR2 are SQVTM and ANQGSEA. As DNA, the CDR3 is TGCAGCGTTGCACTAGCCTACAATGAGCAGTTCTTC. Amino acids: CSVALAYNEQFF.

This chain uses TRBV28 with TRBJ2-7; 8 bases are a match to TRBD1. J was trimmed by 1 base and V by 6 bases; bases with no gene match: 14. The CDR3 sequence is 17 residues long. The germline V gene encodes CDR1 MDHEN and CDR2 SYDVKM. Here the CDR3 reads CASSRAGRQGTSYEQYF. CDR3 bases: TGTGCCAGCAGCCGAGCCGGTCGACAGGGGACGTCCTACGAGCAGTACTTC.

J is TRBJ2-7 and V is TRBV7-9; D is perhaps TRBD2 (6 bases). V shed 0 bases and J shed 0 bases, with 15 bases lying between them. The CDR3 extends over 17 amino acids. Germline V gene sequence: CDR1 SEHNR, CDR2 FQNEAQ (reference sequence). The CDR3 here is CASSLASGPGASYEQYF. CDR3 coding DNA: TGTGCCAGCAGCTTAGCGTCGGGACCGGGAGCCTCCTACGAGCAGTACTTC.

The V call is TRBV18, the J call TRBJ1-4; D perhaps matches TRBD1 (6 bases). Germline loops: CDR1 KGHSH, CDR2 LQKENI. The CDR3 consists of 16 residues. V lost 2 bases, J lost 7 bases, and 17 bases lay in between. In DNA form, the CDR3 reads TGTGCCAGCTCACCATTGAACCAGGGGATGGGTGAAAAACTGTTTTTT. Residues: CASSPLNQGMGEKLFF.

The genes are TRBV6-1 and TRBJ1-3; D gene uncertain. The V and J ends lost 1 base and 0 bases respectively, with 7 bases between them. Germline loops: CDR1 MNHNS, CDR2 SASEGT. The CDR3 totals 15 residues. DNA for the CDR3: TGTGCCAGCAGTGAAGGACTCATCTCTGGAAACACCATATATTTT. Amino acids: CASSEGLISGNTIYF.

V gene TRBV2 combines with J gene TRBJ2-2; D possibly corresponds to TRBD1 (5 bases). CDR3 length: 14 amino acids. Germline V CDR1 and CDR2: SNHLY, FYNNEI. V was shortened by 5 bases and J by 6 bases, with 13 bases between the two germline ends. The CDR3 DNA sequence: TGTGCCAGCAGTCGGCAGGGTGTAGCCGGGGAGCTGTTTTTT. The encoded protein is CASSRQGVAGELFF.

The chain combines TRBV18 with TRBJ1-5; D is possibly TRBD1 (5 bases). Germline CDR1 is KGHSH and CDR2 is LQKENI. CDR3 length: 14 amino acids. V was shortened by 2 bases and J by 5 bases, with 10 bases between the two germline ends. CDR3 nucleotide sequence: TGTGCCAGCTCACCAAGGCAGGGTCATCAGCCCCAGCATTTT. Residues: CASSPRQGHQPQHF.

The V call is TRBV28, the J call TRBJ2-7; a possible D gene is TRBD1 (5 bases). CDR3 length: 13 amino acids. Per the germline V gene, CDR1 is MDHEN and CDR2 is SYDVKM. Trimming pared 3 bases from V and 2 bases from J, leaving 8 bases between. The DNA for the CDR3 is TGTGCCAGCAGTTTCGACAGTCCCTACGAGCAGTACTTC. Protein sequence: CASSFDSPYEQYF.

The rearrangement joins TRBV4-1 to TRBJ2-7; 9 bases line up with TRBD1. With 5 bases clipped from V and 2 bases from J, the junction kept 7 bases outside the gene matches. The CDR3 spans 15 residues. Germline-derived CDR1 and CDR2 are MGHRA and YSYEKL. The CDR3 nucleotides are TGCGCCAGCAGCTTCCCGGGACAGGGCCCCTACGAGCAGTACTTC. It encodes CASSFPGQGPYEQYF.

This clone was observed a few times. J is TRBJ2-3 and V is TRBV30, with D possibly being TRBD2 (6 bases). Deletions cut 1 base from V and 6 bases from J, with 26 bases between. This CDR3 is built from 18 residues. The germline gives CDR1 GTSNPN, CDR2 SVGIG (reference sequence). This CDR3 is CAWSGVTRRERRWDTQYF. The CDR3, as DNA: TGTGCCTGGAGTGGGGTTACTAGGCGGGAAAGACGTTGGGATACGCAGTATTTT.

The gene calls are TRBV12-3 or TRBV12-4 and TRBJ2-7, with 7 bases aligning to TRBD1. This CDR3 region has 12 residues. J was trimmed by 4 bases and V by 6 bases; bases with no gene match: 3. The CDR3 nucleotides read TGTGCCAGCAGGGACAGGCGATACGAGCAGTACTTC. Residues: CASRDRRYEQYF.

The chain is built from TRBV27 and TRBJ1-5; 7 nucleotides align to TRBD1. V lost 2 bases to trimming and J lost 5 bases; unmatched junction nucleotides: 0. The CDR3 covers 13 residues. The V gene's germline CDR1 is MNHEY and CDR2 SMNVEV (reference sequence). In DNA form, the CDR3 reads TGTGCCAGCAGTTTACAGGGGGATCAGCCCCAGCATTTT. Amino acids: CASSLQGDQPQHF.

The chain combines TRBV7-9 with TRBJ1-1; D might be TRBD1 (6 bases). Germline lookup yields CDR1 SEHNR and CDR2 FQNEAQ (reference sequence). This CDR3 is 13 amino acids long. Trimming cost V 0 bases and J 5 bases, with 7 bases left between them. CDR3: CASSLAQGTEAFF. The CDR3 DNA reads TGTGCCAGCAGCTTAGCCCAGGGGACTGAAGCTTTCTTT.

The genes are TRBV27 and TRBJ1-2; D is unclear. The CDR3 length is 15 residues. The germline CDR1 and CDR2 sequences are MNHEY and SMNVEV (reference sequence). V was shortened by 3 bases and J by 3 bases, with 14 bases between the two germline ends. CDR3 amino acids: CASSFSQYGDYGYTF. In DNA, the CDR3 is TGTGCCAGCAGTTTCAGCCAGTATGGAGACTATGGCTACACCTTC.

This chain links TRBV4-1 with TRBJ1-4, with 9 bases lining up with TRBD1. In germline, CDR1 is MGHRA, CDR2 YSYEKL. Trimming cost V 4 bases and J 5 bases; bases outside gene matches: 2. The CDR3 contains 14 residues. CDR3 amino acids: CASSRTGGNEKLFF. CDR3 bases: TGCGCCAGCAGCCGCACAGGGGGCAATGAAAAACTGTTTTTT.

Notes on this clone: Sequence at one end of the junction differs from germline and may be a read error. The chain employs TRBV5-1 and TRBJ1-5; tentatively, D is TRBD1 (5 bases). The V gene's germline CDR1 is SGHRS and CDR2 YFSETQ. The CDR3 extends over 14 amino acids. The CDR3 is CASNLGPGEQPQHF. CDR3 DNA: TGCGCCAGCAACTTGGGGCCGGGGGAGCAGCCCCAGCATTTT.

As to this clone: At the DNA level, this CDR3 is encoded by other sequences in the same sample as well. The chain recombines TRBV11-3 with TRBJ1-1, with 8 bases fitting TRBD1. Trimming took 1 base from V and 4 from J; bases not matched to a gene: 2. CDR3 length equals 14 residues. CDR1 is SGHNT, CDR2 YENEEA, per germline. CDR3 loop: CASSLGQGPTEAFF. The DNA of the CDR3 is TGTGCCAGCAGCTTAGGACAGGGGCCCACTGAAGCTTTCTTT.

This chain links TRBV6-5 with TRBJ1-5; 8 bases are a match to TRBD1. After removal of 0 bases from V and 7 bases from J, the junction contained 5 bases not matched to a gene. Germline-derived CDR1 and CDR2 are MNHEY and SVGAGI. This CDR3 is 15 amino acids long. The chain's CDR3 is CASSYSGQGGQPQHF. The CDR3 coding sequence is TGTGCCAGCAGTTACTCTGGACAGGGTGGGCAGCCCCAGCATTTT.

This clone was counted a few times. The genes are TRBV7-3 and TRBJ1-2, with 7 bases identical to TRBD1. The CDR3 is 14 amino acids. The junction had 8 bases not matched to a gene; V was cut back by 2 bases and J by 8 bases. Germline CDR1 is SGHTA and CDR2 is FQGTGA. The CDR3 loop is CASSLFQGVEGYTF. The CDR3 DNA reads TGTGCCAGCAGCTTATTTCAGGGGGTGGAAGGCTACACCTTC.

This chain connects TRBV28 to TRBJ2-3, with a tentative D call TRBD1 (6 bases). Per the germline V gene, CDR1 is MDHEN and CDR2 is SYDVKM. This CDR3 contains 16 residues. Trimming stripped 6 bases from V and 5 bases from J, with 21 bases between. The chain's CDR3 is CASSSWGQGIGDTQYF. As DNA, the CDR3 is TGTGCCAGCAGCTCCTGGGGTCAGGGGATCGGAGATACGCAGTATTTT.

The DNA for the CDR3 is TGTGCCACCTCTGACCAGGGTAAACCCACCTACGAGCAGTACTTC. Amino acids: CATSDQGKPTYEQYF. V and J are TRBV24-1 and TRBJ2-7; perhaps TRBD1 as D (5 bases). Germline V gene lookup returns CDR1 KGHDR and CDR2 SFDVKD. The CDR3 covers 15 residues. Trimming left V 9 bases short and J 2 bases short, with 19 bases between.